This T cell receptor beta chain was captured in a study of T cell responses to AZD1222 COVID-19 vaccine. Germline CDR1 and CDR2: SGHDN and FVKESK. The CDR3 length is 11 residues. The ends were cut back, 1 base at V and 7 bases at J, with 4 bases in the middle. The repertoire was sequenced with immunoSEQ multiplex PCR; TCRdb's copy has only in-frame clones and lacks some. The sample yields 95,000 to 150,000 clones, about 89% seen once. V gene TRBV14 combines with J gene TRBJ2-5, with unresolved D. The sample here was peripheral blood, taken on day 0 of AZD1222 vaccination. This sequence was found in an adult in good health. The CDR3 DNA sequence: TGTGCCAGCAGCCAAGCCAGGACCCAGTACTTC. Translation: CASSQARTQYF.